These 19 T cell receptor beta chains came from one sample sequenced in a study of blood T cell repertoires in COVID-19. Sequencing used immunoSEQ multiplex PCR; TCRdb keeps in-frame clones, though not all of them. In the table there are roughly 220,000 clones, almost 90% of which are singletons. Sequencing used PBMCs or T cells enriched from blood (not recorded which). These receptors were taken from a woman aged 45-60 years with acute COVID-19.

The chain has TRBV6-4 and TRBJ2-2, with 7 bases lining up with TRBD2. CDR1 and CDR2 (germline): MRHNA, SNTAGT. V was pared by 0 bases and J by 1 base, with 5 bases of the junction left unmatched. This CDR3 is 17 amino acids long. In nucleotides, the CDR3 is TGTGCCAGCAGTGACTCAAGGACTAGTAGGAACACCGGGGAGCTGTTTTTT. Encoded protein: CASSDSRTSRNTGELFF.

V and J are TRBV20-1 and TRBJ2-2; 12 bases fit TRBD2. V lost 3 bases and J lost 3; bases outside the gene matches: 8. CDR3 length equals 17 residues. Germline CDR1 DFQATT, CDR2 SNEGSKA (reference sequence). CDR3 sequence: CSASGFGLAGHTGELFF. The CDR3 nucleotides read TGCAGTGCTAGTGGGTTCGGACTAGCGGGACACACCGGGGAGCTGTTTTTT.

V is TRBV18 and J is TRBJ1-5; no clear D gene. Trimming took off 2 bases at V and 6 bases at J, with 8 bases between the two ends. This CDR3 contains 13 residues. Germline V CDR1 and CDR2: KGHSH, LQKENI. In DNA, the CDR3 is TGTGCCAGCTCACCAGAGGGCAGTCAGCCCCAGCATTTT. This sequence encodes CASSPEGSQPQHF.

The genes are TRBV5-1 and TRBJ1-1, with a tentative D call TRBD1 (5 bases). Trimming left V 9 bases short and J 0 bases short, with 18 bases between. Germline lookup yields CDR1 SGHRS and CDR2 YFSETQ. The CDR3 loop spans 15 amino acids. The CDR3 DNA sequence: TGCGCCACTGCACGGGGGGACGTATTGAACACTGAAGCTTTCTTT. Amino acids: CATARGDVLNTEAFF.

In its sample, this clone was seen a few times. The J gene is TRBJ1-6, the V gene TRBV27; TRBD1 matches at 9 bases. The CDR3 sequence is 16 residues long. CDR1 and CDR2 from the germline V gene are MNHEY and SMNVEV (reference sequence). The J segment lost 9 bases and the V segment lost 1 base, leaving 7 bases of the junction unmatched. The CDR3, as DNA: TGTGCCAGCAGTTTATGGGACAGGGATAGGAGTTCACCCCTCCACTTT. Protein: CASSLWDRDRSSPLHF.

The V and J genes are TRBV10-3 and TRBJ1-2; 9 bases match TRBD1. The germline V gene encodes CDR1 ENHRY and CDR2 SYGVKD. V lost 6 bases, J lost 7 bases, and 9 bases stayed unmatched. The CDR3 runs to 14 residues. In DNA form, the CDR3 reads TGTGCCATCAGACCGACAGGGGGTCCCTCTGGCTACACCTTC. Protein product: CAIRPTGGPSGYTF.

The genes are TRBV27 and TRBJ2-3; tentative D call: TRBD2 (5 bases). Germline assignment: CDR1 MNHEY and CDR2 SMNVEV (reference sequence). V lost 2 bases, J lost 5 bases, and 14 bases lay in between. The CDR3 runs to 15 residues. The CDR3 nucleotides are TGTGCCAGCAGTTTAGGGTCGGGGAGTGGAGATACGCAGTATTTT. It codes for CASSLGSGSGDTQYF.

The CDR3 region has the DNA TGTGCCTGGAGTTCCCAGGAGGGTCAGCCCCAGCATTTT. This gives the protein CAWSSQEGQPQHF. V and J are TRBV30 and TRBJ1-5; D unclear. V lost 2 bases, J lost 6 bases, and 11 bases lay in between. The CDR3 is 13 amino acids. Looked up from germline, CDR1 is GTSNPN and CDR2 is SVGIG (reference sequence).

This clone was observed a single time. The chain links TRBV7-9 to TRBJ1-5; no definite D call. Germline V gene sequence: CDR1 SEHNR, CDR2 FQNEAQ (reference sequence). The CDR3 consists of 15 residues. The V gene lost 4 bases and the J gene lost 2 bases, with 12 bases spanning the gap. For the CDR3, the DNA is TGTGCCAGCAGCTCAGCCACCGGAGGCAATCAGCCCCAGCATTTT. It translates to CASSSATGGNQPQHF.

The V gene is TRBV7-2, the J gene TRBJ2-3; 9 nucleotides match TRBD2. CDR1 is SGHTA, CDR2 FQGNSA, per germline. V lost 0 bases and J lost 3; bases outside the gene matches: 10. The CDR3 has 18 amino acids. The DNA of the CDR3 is TGTGCCAGCAGCTTAGCGAGGCGGGAGGGCTTTCGGACAGATACGCAGTATTTT. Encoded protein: CASSLARREGFRTDTQYF.

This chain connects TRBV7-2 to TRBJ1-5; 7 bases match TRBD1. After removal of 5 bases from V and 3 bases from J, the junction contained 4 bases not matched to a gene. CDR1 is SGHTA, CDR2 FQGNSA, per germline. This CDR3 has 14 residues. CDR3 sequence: CASSIGTANQPQHF. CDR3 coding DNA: TGTGCCAGCAGCATCGGGACAGCCAATCAGCCCCAGCATTTT. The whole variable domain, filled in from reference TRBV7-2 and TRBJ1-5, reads GAGVSQSPSNKVTEKGKDVELRCDPISGHTALYWYRQSLGQGLEFLIYFQGNSAPDKSGLPSDRFSAERTGGSVSTLTIQRTQQEDSAVYLCASSIGTANQPQHFGDGTRLSIL.

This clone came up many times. The chain's CDR3 is CASSPYRAGQGDEKLFF. CDR3 bases: TGTGCCAGCAGTCCGTATCGGGCGGGACAGGGGGATGAAAAACTGTTTTTT. The V and J genes are TRBV27 and TRBJ1-4, with 11 bases that match TRBD1. V dropped 5 bases and J dropped 6; count of bases not matched to a gene: 11. The CDR3 covers 17 residues. Germline V CDR1 and CDR2: MNHEY, SMNVEV (reference sequence).

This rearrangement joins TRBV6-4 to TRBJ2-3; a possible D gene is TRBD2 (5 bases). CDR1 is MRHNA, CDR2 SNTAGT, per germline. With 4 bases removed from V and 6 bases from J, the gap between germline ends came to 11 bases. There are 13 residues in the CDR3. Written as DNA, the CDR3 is TGTGCCAGCAGTGTAGGAGCGGAGGATACGCAGTATTTT. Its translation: CASSVGAEDTQYF.

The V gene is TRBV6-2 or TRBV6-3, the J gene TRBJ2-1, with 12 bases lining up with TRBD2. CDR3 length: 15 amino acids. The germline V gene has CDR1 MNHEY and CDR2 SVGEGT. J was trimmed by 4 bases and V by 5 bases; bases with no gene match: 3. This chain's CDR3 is CASSAGTSGYNEQFF. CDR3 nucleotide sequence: TGTGCCAGCAGTGCCGGGACTAGCGGGTACAATGAGCAGTTCTTC.

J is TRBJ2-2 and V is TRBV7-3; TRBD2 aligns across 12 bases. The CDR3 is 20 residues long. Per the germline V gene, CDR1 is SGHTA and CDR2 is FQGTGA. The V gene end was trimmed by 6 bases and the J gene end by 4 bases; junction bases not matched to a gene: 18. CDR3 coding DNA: TGTGCCAGCAGAGCGGTGCCTCTAGCGGGAGGGATTCTCGGCACCGGGGAGCTGTTTTTT. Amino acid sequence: CASRAVPLAGGILGTGELFF.

The CDR3 is CATSRDIDTSYEQYF. CDR3 coding DNA: TGTGCCACCAGCAGAGATATCGACACCTCCTACGAGCAGTACTTC. The chain is built from TRBV15 and TRBJ2-7, with D unresolved. The CDR3 runs to 15 residues. Per the germline V gene, CDR1 is LNHNV and CDR2 is YYDKDF (reference sequence). V was clipped by 0 bases and J by 0 bases, with 9 bases between them.

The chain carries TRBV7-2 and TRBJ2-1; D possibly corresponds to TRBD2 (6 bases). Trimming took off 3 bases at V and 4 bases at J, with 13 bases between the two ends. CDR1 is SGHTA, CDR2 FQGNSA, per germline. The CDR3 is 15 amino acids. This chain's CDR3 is CASSFTGEPYNEQFF. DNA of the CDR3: TGTGCCAGCAGCTTTACGGGGGAGCCTTACAATGAGCAGTTCTTC.

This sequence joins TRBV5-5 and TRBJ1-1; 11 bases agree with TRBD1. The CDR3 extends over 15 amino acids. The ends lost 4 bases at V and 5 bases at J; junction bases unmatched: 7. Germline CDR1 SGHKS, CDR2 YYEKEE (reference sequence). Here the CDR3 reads CASSAWDRGRTEAFF. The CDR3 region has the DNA TGTGCCAGCAGCGCGTGGGACAGGGGGAGGACTGAAGCTTTCTTT.

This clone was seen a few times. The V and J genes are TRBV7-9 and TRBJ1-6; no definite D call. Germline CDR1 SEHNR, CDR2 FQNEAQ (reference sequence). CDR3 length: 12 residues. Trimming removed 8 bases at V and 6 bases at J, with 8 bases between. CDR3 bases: TGTGCCAGCGCCGCGTCTAATTCACCCCTCCACTTT. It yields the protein CASAASNSPLHF.